The entry below describes one T cell receptor (beta chain). This sample was included in a study of blood T cell repertoires in COVID-19. TCRdb keeps only in-frame clones here, not all; method: immunoSEQ multiplex PCR. The sample holds 35,000 to 50,000 clones, under 85% seen once. The CDR3 runs 14 residues. The V gene end was trimmed by 4 bases and the J gene end by 3 bases; junction bases not matched to a gene: 3. Germline CDR1 MNHEY, CDR2 SVGAGI. The clonotype comes from a woman of 80 years or more with acute or convalescent COVID-19. The chain combines TRBV6-5 with TRBJ2-1, with TRBD1 matching 7 bases. Sequencing was performed on peripheral blood. The CDR3 loop reads CASSLWTGYNEQFF. CDR3 sequence (DNA): TGTGCCAGCAGTTTGTGGACAGGCTACAATGAGCAGTTCTTC.